This T cell receptor (beta chain) was retrieved from a study of breast tumors, draining lymph nodes, adjacent tissues. Per germline, CDR1 SGHRS and CDR2 YFSETQ. Unmatched junction bases numbered 5, after V lost 1 base and J lost 4 bases. The CDR3 contains 15 residues. Samples came from axillary lymph nodes draining the breast cancer. MiXCR, applied by TCRdb to the multiplex PCR reads, yields one record per CDR3 protein. This table has 65,000 to 80,000 distinct CDR3 sequences, approximately 20% appearing once. Study-level results: Luminal-like breast cancer showed significantly greater tumor-nontumor repertoire similarity than basal-like breast cancer did. Compared with lymph nodes, tumors were less diverse; compared with nontumor tissue, more.

This clonotype came up many times. Its specificity is unknown. The sequencing input was axillary lymph node tissue. The chain is built from TRBV5-1 and TRBJ2-5; TRBD1 aligns across 9 bases. The TCR sequence derives from a female donor with breast cancer. Some clones in this sample may be carry-over from other donors' samples. CDR3 nucleotides: TGCGCCAGCAGCTTGATTTGGGACAGGGCAGAGACCCAGTACTTC. It specifies CASSLIWDRAETQYF. The entire variable domain, with the rest obtained from reference TRBV5-1 and TRBJ2-5, is as follows: KAGVTQTPRYLIKTRGQQVTLSCSPISGHRSVSWYQQTPGQGLQFLFEYFSETQRNKGNFPGRFSGRQFSNSRSEMNVSTLELGDSALYLCASSLIWDRAETQYFGPGTRLLVL.